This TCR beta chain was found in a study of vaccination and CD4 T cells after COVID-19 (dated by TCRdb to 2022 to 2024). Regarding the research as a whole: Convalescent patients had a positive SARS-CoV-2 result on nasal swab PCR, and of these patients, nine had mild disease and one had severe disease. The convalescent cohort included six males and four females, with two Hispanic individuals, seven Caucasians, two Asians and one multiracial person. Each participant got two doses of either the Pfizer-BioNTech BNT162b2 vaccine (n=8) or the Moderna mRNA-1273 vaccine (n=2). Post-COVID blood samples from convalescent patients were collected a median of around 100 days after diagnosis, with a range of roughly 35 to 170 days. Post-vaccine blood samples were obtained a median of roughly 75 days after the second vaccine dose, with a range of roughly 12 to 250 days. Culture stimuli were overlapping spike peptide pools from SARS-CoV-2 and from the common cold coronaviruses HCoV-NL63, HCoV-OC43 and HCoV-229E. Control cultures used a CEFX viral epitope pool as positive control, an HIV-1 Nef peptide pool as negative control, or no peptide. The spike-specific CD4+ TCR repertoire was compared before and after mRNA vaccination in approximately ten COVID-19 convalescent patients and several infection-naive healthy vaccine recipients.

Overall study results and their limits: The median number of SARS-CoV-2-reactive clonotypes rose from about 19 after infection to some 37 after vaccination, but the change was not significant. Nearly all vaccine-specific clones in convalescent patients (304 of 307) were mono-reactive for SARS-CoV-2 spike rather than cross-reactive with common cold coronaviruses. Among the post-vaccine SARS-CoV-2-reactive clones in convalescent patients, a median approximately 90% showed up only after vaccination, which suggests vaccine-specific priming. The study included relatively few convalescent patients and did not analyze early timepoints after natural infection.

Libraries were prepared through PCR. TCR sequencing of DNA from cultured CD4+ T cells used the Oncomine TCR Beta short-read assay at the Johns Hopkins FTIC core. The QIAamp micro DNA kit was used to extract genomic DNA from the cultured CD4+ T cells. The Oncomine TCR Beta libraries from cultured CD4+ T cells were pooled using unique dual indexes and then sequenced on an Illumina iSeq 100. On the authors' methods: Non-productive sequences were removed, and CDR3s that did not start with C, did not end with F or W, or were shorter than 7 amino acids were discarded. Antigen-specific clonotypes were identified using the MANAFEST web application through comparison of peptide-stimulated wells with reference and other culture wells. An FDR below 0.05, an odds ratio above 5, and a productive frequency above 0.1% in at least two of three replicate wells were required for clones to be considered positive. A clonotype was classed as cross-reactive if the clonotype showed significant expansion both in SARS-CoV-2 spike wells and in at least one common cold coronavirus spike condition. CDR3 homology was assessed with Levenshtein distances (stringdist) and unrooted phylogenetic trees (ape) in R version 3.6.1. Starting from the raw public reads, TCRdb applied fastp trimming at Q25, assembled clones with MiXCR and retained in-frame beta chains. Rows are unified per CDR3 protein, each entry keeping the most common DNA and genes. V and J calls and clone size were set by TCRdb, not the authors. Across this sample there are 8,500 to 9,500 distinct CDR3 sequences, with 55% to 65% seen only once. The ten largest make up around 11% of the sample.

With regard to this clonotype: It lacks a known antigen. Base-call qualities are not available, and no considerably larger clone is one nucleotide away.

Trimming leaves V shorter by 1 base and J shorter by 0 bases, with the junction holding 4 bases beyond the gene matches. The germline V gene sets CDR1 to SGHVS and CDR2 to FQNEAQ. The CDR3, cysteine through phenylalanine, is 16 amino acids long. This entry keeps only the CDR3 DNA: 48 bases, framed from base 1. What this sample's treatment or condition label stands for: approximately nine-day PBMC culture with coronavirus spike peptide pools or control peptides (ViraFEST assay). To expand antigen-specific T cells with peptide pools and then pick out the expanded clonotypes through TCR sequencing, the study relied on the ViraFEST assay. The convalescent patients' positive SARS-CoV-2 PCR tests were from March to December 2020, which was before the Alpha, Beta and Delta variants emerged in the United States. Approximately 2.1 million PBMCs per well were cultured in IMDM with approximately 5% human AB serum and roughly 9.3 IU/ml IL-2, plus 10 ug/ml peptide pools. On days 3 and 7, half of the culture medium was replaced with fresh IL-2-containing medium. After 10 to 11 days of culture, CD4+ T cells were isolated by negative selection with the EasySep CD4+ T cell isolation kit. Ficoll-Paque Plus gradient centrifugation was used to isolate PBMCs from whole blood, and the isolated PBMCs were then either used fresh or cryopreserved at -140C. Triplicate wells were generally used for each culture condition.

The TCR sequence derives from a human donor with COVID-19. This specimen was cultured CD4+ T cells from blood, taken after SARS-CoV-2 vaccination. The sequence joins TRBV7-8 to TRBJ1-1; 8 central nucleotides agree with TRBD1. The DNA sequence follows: TGTGCCAGCAGCTTAGGGACAGGGAAGATGAACACTGAAGCTTTCTTT. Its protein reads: CASSLGTGKMNTEAFF.